The 25 T cell receptor beta chains presented below share a single source sample, sequenced in a study of molecular identifiers for immune sequencing clone quantification. In TCRdb, the PCR reads were re-called with MiXCR into one record per CDR3 protein. Of approximately 500,000 distinct CDR3 sequences listed, around 21% are singletons. The source material was naive CD8+ T cells from blood, with Jurkat cell RNA spiked in. Subset: FACS-sorted CD8+CD4-CCR7+CD45RA+ naive T cells. The receptor source for this set is a human donor in good health. Some libraries in this study had Jurkat cell RNA spiked in.

This clonotype was picked up many times. J is TRBJ2-3 and V is TRBV9; 9 bases map to TRBD2. Germline lookup yields CDR1 SGDLS and CDR2 YYNGEE. This CDR3 contains 18 residues. The trim removed 3 bases at V and 2 bases at J, leaving 13 bases unmatched. The CDR3 coding sequence is TGTGCCAGCAGCGAAGCCCCCCCTTTAGCGGGGGACACAGATACGCAGTATTTT. It encodes CASSEAPPLAGDTDTQYF.

The table lists this clonotype with a few counts. The J gene is TRBJ2-2, the V gene TRBV19; D perhaps matches TRBD1 (5 bases). The CDR3 loop spans 15 amino acids. V was trimmed by 8 bases and J by 6 bases, leaving 19 bases between them. Germline V gives CDR1 LNHDA, CDR2 SQIVND (reference sequence). The DNA for the CDR3 is TGTGCCAGTTCCCTCTGGGCAGGGAAAGCCGGGGAGCTGTTTTTT. Its translation is CASSLWAGKAGELFF.

This clonotype was counted at least ten times. The chain links TRBV7-9 to TRBJ2-7, with D possibly being TRBD1 or TRBD2 (5 bases each). This CDR3 has 14 residues. Germline CDR1 reads SEHNR; CDR2 reads FQNEAQ (reference sequence). Between the trimmed V and J ends, which lost 5 bases and 2 bases, there was a span of 13 bases. The DNA for the CDR3 is TGTGCCAGCAGCCCGGGACGGTTGACCTACGAGCAGTACTTC. Protein product: CASSPGRLTYEQYF. The entire variable domain, with the rest obtained from reference TRBV7-9 and TRBJ2-7, is as follows: DTGVSQNPRHKITKRGQNVTFRCDPISEHNRLYWYRQTLGQGPEFLTYFQNEAQLEKSRLLSDRFSAERPKGSFSTLEIQRTEQGDSAMYLCASSPGRLTYEQYFGPGTRLTVT.

Points on this clonotype: Given a much more abundant clone one base away, this may be a read error. The gene calls are TRBV7-9 and TRBJ2-3, with D possibly TRBD1 on 5 matching bases. The germline V gene encodes CDR1 SEHNR and CDR2 FQNEAQ (reference sequence). Trimming removed 5 bases at V and 4 bases at J, with 13 bases between. The CDR3 has 14 residues. The CDR3 DNA is TGTGCCAGCAGCCTTTACAGGTTGGCAGATACGCAGTATTTT. It specifies CASSLYRLADTQYF.

This clonotype was counted ten times or more. V is TRBV12-3 or TRBV12-4 and J is TRBJ2-5; 8 bases fit TRBD1. The CDR3 is made up of 15 amino acids. Trimming removed 4 bases from V and 7 bases from J; junction bases left unmatched: 11. CDR3 DNA sequence: TGTGCCAGCAGTTCCGCAGCCGGGACAGGTTGGACCCAGTACTTC. Translating gives CASSSAAGTGWTQYF.

As concerns this clonotype: Possible read error: a much larger clone is one base away. The V gene is TRBV7-8, the J gene TRBJ2-3; D possibly corresponds to TRBD2 (5 bases). CDR3 length: 16 amino acids. The V gene's germline CDR1 is SGHVS and CDR2 FQNEAQ. Here the CDR3 reads CASSSQLEKSTNTQYF. As DNA, the CDR3 is TGTGCCAGCAGCTCTCAACTAGAAAAAAGCACAAATACGCAGTATTTT.

This clonotype came up many times. The chain has TRBV7-2 and TRBJ2-3; 8 bases are a match to TRBD2. Per the germline V gene, CDR1 is SGHTA and CDR2 is FQGNSA. J was trimmed by 4 bases and V by 2 bases; bases with no gene match: 29. This CDR3 has 23 residues. The CDR3 here is CASSLPTILAPGGAFRVPDTQYF. The CDR3 DNA is TGTGCCAGCAGCTTACCAACAATCCTTGCCCCCGGGGGGGCGTTTCGAGTTCCAGATACGCAGTATTTT.

The chain carries TRBV3-1 and TRBJ2-1, with D hard to call. Trimming stripped 0 bases from V and 4 bases from J, with 7 bases between. Germline V CDR1 and CDR2: LGHDT, YNNKEL (reference sequence). The CDR3 runs 14 residues. The CDR3 loop is CASSQDPAYNEQFF. CDR3 DNA: TGTGCCAGCAGCCAAGATCCAGCTTACAATGAGCAGTTCTTC.

J is TRBJ2-3 and V is TRBV20-1; TRBD2 agrees at 11 bases. This CDR3 region has 17 residues. V shed 1 base and J 2 bases; nucleotides not matched to a gene: 8. Looked up from germline, CDR1 is DFQATT and CDR2 is SNEGSKA (reference sequence). CDR3 sequence reads: CSARVPPLAGATDTQYF. CDR3 sequence (DNA): TGCAGTGCTAGAGTTCCCCCACTAGCGGGAGCCACAGATACGCAGTATTTT.

Regarding this clonotype: A much larger clone sits a single nucleotide away, making a read error possible. The rearrangement joins TRBV6-2 or TRBV6-3 to TRBJ1-2; D is perhaps TRBD1 (5 bases). CDR3 length: 16 residues. The germline V gene has CDR1 MNHEY and CDR2 SVGEGT. V lost 6 bases to trimming and J lost 8 bases, with 25 bases between them. CDR3 in amino acids: CASSFTLTGPWDGYTF. The CDR3 DNA is TGTGCCAGCAGCTTCACCTTAACAGGTCCCTGGGACGGCTACACCTTC.

There are many counts of this clonotype. The CDR3 loop reads CASSYSGNSNQPQHF. In nucleotides, the CDR3 is TGTGCCAGCAGTTACTCGGGGAATAGCAATCAGCCCCAGCATTTT. This chain connects TRBV6-2 or TRBV6-3 to TRBJ1-5; no clear D. Per the germline V gene, CDR1 is MNHEY and CDR2 is SVGEGT. V lost 0 bases, J lost 0 bases, and 6 bases lay in between. The CDR3 extends over 15 amino acids.

This clonotype has just a few counts. The V and J genes are TRBV3-1 and TRBJ2-1; 9 bases agree with TRBD2. The CDR3 covers 17 residues. With V trimmed by 0 bases and J by 15 bases, 18 bases remained unmatched. Germline V gives CDR1 LGHDT, CDR2 YNNKEL (reference sequence). The CDR3 reads CASSQDPVVSGGILGFF. The CDR3 region has the DNA TGTGCCAGCAGCCAAGATCCTGTGGTTAGCGGGGGAATTCTGGGGTTCTTC.

This clonotype was seen repeatedly, ten times or more. The CDR3 here is CASGPTGTGQPQHF. The CDR3 DNA is TGTGCTAGTGGCCCAACAGGGACGGGTCAGCCCCAGCATTTT. The rearrangement links TRBV12-5 to TRBJ1-5; the D gene is possibly TRBD1 (6 bases). Per the germline V gene, CDR1 is LGHNT and CDR2 is FRNRAP. The ends were cut back, 6 bases at V and 6 bases at J, with 15 bases in the middle. This CDR3 has 14 residues.

This rearrangement joins TRBV19 to TRBJ2-2, with 10 bases that match TRBD2. This CDR3 spans 16 amino acids. V lost 3 bases, J lost 5 bases, and 6 bases stayed unmatched. Germline V CDR1 and CDR2: LNHDA, SQIVND (reference sequence). The CDR3 spells CASSISSGRGTGELFF. The CDR3 coding sequence is TGTGCCAGTAGTATCTCGAGCGGGAGGGGAACCGGGGAGCTGTTTTTT.

This clonotype was found many times. The chain uses TRBV13 and TRBJ2-5, with 9 bases aligning to TRBD1. The CDR3 is 15 residues long. CDR1 and CDR2 (germline): PRHDT, FYEKMQ (reference sequence). The V segment lost 5 bases and the J segment 0 bases; nucleotides outside the gene matches: 4. CDR3 in amino acids: CASSARTGDQETQYF. Written as DNA, the CDR3 is TGTGCCAGCAGCGCAAGGACAGGGGACCAAGAGACCCAGTACTTC.

The chain combines TRBV12-5 with TRBJ2-7, with a tentative D call TRBD1 (6 bases). The CDR3 is made up of 13 amino acids. Germline V CDR1 and CDR2: LGHNT, FRNRAP. V was trimmed by 6 bases and J by 2 bases, leaving 11 bases between them. The CDR3 nucleotides are TGTGCTAGTGGCCTGGACAGAGCCTACGAGCAGTACTTC. Translating it yields CASGLDRAYEQYF.

This clonotype occurred a few times. This chain links TRBV11-2 with TRBJ2-7; 9 bases line up with TRBD2. Germline values: CDR1 SGHAT, CDR2 FQNNGV. Trimming cost V 1 base and J 6 bases; bases outside gene matches: 4. The CDR3 is 14 residues long. CDR3 in DNA: TGTGCCAGCAGCTTAGCTAGCGGGGTTTTCGAGCAGTACTTC. Translated, it gives CASSLASGVFEQYF.

The chain links TRBV7-3 to TRBJ2-5; 10 nucleotides line up with TRBD2. J was trimmed by 5 bases and V by 2 bases; bases with no gene match: 8. CDR1 is SGHTA, CDR2 FQGTGA, per germline. This CDR3 contains 16 residues. The CDR3 region has the DNA TGTGCCAGCAGCTTATACGCTAGCGGGAGTGCCGAGACCCAGTACTTC. Residues: CASSLYASGSAETQYF.

This clonotype has at least ten counts. V is TRBV7-9 and J is TRBJ1-4, with D unresolved. The CDR3 has 12 residues. Trimming removed 4 bases from V and 6 bases from J, with 6 bases in between. The germline V gene has CDR1 SEHNR and CDR2 FQNEAQ (reference sequence). The CDR3 region is CASSSLDEKLFF. CDR3 bases: TGTGCCAGCAGCTCCCTCGATGAAAAACTGTTTTTT.

This clonotype was observed once. A much larger clone is a single base away; this may be a read error. The J gene is TRBJ2-7, the V gene TRBV4-3, with D tentatively TRBD1 or TRBD2 (5 bases each). This CDR3 region has 16 residues. Germline V gene data show CDR1 as LGHNA and CDR2 as YSLEER. In DNA, the CDR3 is TGCGCCGGCAGCCAAGAGGGGTGGACCGCGGGCTACGAGCAGTACTTC. This sequence encodes CAGSQEGWTAGYEQYF.

There are a few counts of this clonotype. This rearrangement joins TRBV6-2 or TRBV6-3 to TRBJ1-1, with D possibly TRBD1 on 5 matching bases. V was clipped by 6 bases and J by 5 bases, with 16 bases between them. The CDR3 extends over 14 amino acids. CDR1 is MNHEY, CDR2 SVGEGT, per germline. Here the CDR3 reads CASRWGGGYTEAFF. The CDR3, as DNA: TGTGCCAGCAGATGGGGGGGGGGGTATACTGAAGCTTTCTTT.

At least ten counts were recorded for this clonotype. The V call is TRBV19, the J call TRBJ2-7, with D possibly TRBD2 on 5 matching bases. Looked up from germline, CDR1 is LNHDA and CDR2 is SQIVND (reference sequence). Between the trimmed V and J ends, which lost 5 bases and 0 bases, there was a span of 17 bases. This CDR3 spans 16 amino acids. The CDR3 sequence: CASSQRLGVASYEQYF. The CDR3 bases are TGTGCCAGTAGTCAACGGCTCGGGGTGGCCTCCTACGAGCAGTACTTC. Using reference TRBV19 and TRBJ2-7 for the parts outside the CDR3, the full variable domain is DGGITQSPKYLFRKEGQNVTLSCEQNLNHDAMYWYRQDPGQGLRLIYYSQIVNDFQKGDIAEGYSVSREKKESFPLTVTSAQKNPTAFYLCASSQRLGVASYEQYFGPGTRLTVT.

This sequence joins TRBV4-3 and TRBJ2-2, with D possibly being TRBD2 (5 bases). V dropped 0 bases and J dropped 3 bases, with 11 bases sitting between them. CDR3 size: 16 residues. Per germline, CDR1 LGHNA and CDR2 YSLEER. The DNA for the CDR3 is TGCGCCAGCAGCCAAGATCGGGCCGGGGACACCGGGGAGCTGTTTTTT. This translates into CASSQDRAGDTGELFF.

This clonotype was recorded many times. This chain links TRBV2 with TRBJ1-2; weak D call: TRBD1 (5 bases). V gave up 6 bases and J gave up 8 bases, with 22 bases separating them. This CDR3 is 15 amino acids long. Per germline, CDR1 SNHLY and CDR2 FYNNEI. The CDR3 protein is CASSHQVQEYVGYTF. CDR3 in DNA: TGTGCCAGCAGCCACCAGGTACAGGAGTACGTAGGCTACACCTTC.

Ten or more counts support this clonotype. The chain recombines TRBV7-9 with TRBJ2-7; no clear D. The V end was cut by 4 bases, the J end by 9 bases, with 10 bases between. The CDR3 length is 11 residues. Germline assignment: CDR1 SEHNR and CDR2 FQNEAQ (reference sequence). The CDR3 nucleotides are TGTGCCAGCAGCTCAACCCTGGCGCAGTACTTC. This sequence encodes CASSSTLAQYF.